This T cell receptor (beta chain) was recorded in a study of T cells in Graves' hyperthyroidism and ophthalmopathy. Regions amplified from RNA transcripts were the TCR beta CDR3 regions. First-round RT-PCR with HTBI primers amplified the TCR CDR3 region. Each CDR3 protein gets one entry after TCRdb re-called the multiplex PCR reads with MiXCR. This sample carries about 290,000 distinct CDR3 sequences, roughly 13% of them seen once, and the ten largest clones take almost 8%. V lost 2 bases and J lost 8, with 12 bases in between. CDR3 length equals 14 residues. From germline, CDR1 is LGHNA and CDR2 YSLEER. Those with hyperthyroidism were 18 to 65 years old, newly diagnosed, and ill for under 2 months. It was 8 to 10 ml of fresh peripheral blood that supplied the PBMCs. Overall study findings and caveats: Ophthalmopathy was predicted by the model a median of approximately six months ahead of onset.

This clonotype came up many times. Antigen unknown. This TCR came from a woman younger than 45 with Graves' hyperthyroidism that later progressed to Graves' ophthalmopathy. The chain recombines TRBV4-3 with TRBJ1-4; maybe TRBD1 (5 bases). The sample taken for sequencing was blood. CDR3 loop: CASSQSGYEEKLFF. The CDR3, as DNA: TGCGCCAGCAGCCAATCAGGGTACGAAGAAAAACTGTTTTTT.